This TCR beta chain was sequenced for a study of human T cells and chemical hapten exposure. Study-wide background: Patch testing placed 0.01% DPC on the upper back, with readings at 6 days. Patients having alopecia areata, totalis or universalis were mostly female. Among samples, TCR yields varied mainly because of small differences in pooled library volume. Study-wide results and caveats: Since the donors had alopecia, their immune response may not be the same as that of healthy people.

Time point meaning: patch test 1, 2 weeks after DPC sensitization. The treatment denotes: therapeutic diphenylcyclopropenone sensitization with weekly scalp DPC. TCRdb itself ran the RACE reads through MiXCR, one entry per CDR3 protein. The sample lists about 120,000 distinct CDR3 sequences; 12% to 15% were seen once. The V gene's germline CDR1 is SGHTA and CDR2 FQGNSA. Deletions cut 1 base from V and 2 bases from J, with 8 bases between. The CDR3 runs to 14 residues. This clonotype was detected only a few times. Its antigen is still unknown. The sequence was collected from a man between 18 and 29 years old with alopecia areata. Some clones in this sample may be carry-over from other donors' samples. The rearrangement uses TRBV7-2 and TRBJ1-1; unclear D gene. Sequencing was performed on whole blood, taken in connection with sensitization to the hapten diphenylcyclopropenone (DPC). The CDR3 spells CASSLVSGNTEAFF. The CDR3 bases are TGTGCCAGCAGCTTAGTTTCCGGCAACACTGAAGCTTTCTTT.